This T cell receptor (beta chain) was retrieved from a study of blood T cell repertoires in COVID-19. As for the study in general: PBMCs, B-cell-depleted T cells, or T cells were the source of the cDNA or gDNA that made up the material.

Sequencing was performed with immunoSEQ multiplex PCR; in TCRdb, only in-frame clones are kept and a portion is missing. The sample lists around 42,000 clones; about 79% were seen once. In germline, CDR1 is MDHEN, CDR2 SYDVKM. The junction had 7 bases not matched to a gene; V was cut back by 4 bases and J by 4 bases. The CDR3 is 16 residues long. V is TRBV28 and J is TRBJ1-6; 7 nucleotides line up with TRBD1. The source material was peripheral blood. The source of this sequence is a woman aged 55 to 70 with acute or convalescent COVID-19. CDR3 sequence: CASSSQRQGYNSPLHF. The CDR3 region has the DNA TGTGCCAGCAGTTCCCAAAGACAGGGTTATAATTCACCCCTCCACTTT.